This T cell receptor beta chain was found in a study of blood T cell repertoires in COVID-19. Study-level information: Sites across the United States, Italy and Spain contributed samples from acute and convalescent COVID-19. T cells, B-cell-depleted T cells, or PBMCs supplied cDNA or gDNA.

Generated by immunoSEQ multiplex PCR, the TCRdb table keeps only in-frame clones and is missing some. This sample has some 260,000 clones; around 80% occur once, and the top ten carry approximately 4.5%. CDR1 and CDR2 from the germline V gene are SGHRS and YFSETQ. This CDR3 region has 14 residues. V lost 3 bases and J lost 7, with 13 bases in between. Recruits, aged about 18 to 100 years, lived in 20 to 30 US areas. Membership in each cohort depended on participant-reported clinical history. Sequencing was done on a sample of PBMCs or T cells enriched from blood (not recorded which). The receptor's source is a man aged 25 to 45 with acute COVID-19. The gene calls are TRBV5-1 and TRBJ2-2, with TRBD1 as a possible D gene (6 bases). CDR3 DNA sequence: TGCGCCAGCAGCTACAGGGATCCTGGCGGGGAGCTGTTTTTT. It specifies CASSYRDPGGELFF.